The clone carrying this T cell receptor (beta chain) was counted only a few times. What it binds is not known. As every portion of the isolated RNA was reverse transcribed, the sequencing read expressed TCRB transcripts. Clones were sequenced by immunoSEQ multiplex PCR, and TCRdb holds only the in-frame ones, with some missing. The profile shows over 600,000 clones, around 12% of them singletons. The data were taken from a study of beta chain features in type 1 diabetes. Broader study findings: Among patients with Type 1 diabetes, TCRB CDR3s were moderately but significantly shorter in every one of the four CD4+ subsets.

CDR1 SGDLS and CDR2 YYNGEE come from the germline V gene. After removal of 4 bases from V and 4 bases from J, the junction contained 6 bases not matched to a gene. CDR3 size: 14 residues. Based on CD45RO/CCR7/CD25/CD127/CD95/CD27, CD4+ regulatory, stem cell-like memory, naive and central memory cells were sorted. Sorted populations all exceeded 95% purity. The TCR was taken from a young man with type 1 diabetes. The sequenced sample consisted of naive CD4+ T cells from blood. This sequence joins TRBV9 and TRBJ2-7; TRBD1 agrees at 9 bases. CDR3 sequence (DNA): TGTGCCAGCAGCCCGGGACAGGGCCGGTACGAGCAGTACTTC. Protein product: CASSPGQGRYEQYF.